These T cell receptor beta chains were read from a single sample in a study of T cells after yellow fever vaccination. From the 5' RACE reads, TCRdb called clonotypes with MiXCR, one entry per CDR3 protein. The sample shows hundreds of thousands of distinct CDR3 sequences, around a sixth of them seen only once. This sample comprised PBMCs, obtained 5 to 6 days after the first yellow fever vaccination. The receptors stem from a man in his late teens or twenties who received the YFV17D yellow fever vaccine. CDR3s include the opening cysteine and the closing phenylalanine or tryptophan. A D gene is named only where the DNA matches it firmly. The size entry is marked missing in some rows and otherwise reads once, few, many or a size class.

v_call	d_call	j_call	clone_size	cdr3_aa	cdr3_nt
TRBV11-2	NA	TRBJ1-2	NA	CASSSDLNYGYTF	TGTGCCAGCAGCTCGGACCTTAACTATGGCTACACCTTC
TRBV12-3/TRBV12-4	TRBD1	TRBJ2-7	many	CASSLRDSTSYEQYF	TGTGCCAGCAGTTTAAGGGACAGCACTTCCTACGAGCAGTACTTC
TRBV12-3/TRBV12-4	NA	TRBJ2-1	NA	CAFSLPRGRDPHEGEQFF	TGTGCCTTCAGTTTACCCAGGGGCCGGGACCCCCACGAGGGTGAGCAGTTCTTC
TRBV20-1	TRBD2	TRBJ2-1	NA	CSADGTSGSTTEQFF	TGCAGTGCTGACGGGACTAGCGGGTCCACCACTGAGCAGTTCTTC
TRBV6-9	NA	TRBJ1-4	NA	CASIGQFNEKLFF	TGTGCCAGCATTGGTCAGTTTAATGAAAAACTGTTTTTT
TRBV7-9	TRBD2	TRBJ2-3	NA	CASSILAGETDTQYF	TGTGCCAGCAGCATACTAGCGGGGGAGACAGATACGCAGTATTTT
TRBV3-1	TRBD1	TRBJ2-6	NA	CASSRDSNLANVLTF	TGTGCCAGCAGCCGGGACAGCAATCTAGCCAACGTCCTGACTTTC
TRBV3-1	TRBD1	TRBJ1-2	NA	CASSALDRGLAGYTF	TGTGCCAGCAGCGCCCTAGACAGGGGGCTTGCTGGCTACACCTTC
TRBV6-5	NA	TRBJ2-2	NA	CASSPAAAANTGELFF	TGTGCCAGCAGCCCAGCGGCGGCAGCGAACACCGGGGAGCTGTTTTTT
TRBV12-3/TRBV12-4	NA	TRBJ1-5	many	CASGSGQPQHF	TGTGCCAGCGGGAGCGGGCAGCCCCAGCATTTT
TRBV6-2/TRBV6-3	NA	TRBJ1-5	few	CASSYTGSSNQPQHF	TGTGCCAGCAGTTACACGGGGTCAAGCAATCAGCCCCAGCATTTT
TRBV9	NA	TRBJ2-5	NA	CASSYQGSYQETQYF	TGTGCCAGCAGTTACCAAGGCTCGTACCAAGAGACCCAGTACTTC
TRBV20-1	NA	TRBJ2-2	few	CSASRPSEPTGELFF	TGCAGTGCATCCCGACCCTCCGAGCCCACCGGGGAGCTGTTTTTT
TRBV7-2	NA	TRBJ1-5	NA	CASSLGVFGGINQPQHF	TGTGCCAGCAGCTTAGGAGTCTTCGGAGGGATAAATCAGCCCCAGCATTTT
TRBV4-3	NA	TRBJ2-2	few	CASSQAPSGPMRELFF	TGCGCCAGCAGCCAAGCCCCTTCCGGGCCGATGAGGGAGCTGTTTTTT
TRBV10-3	TRBD1	TRBJ1-1	few	CAISESGTGRGTEAFF	TGTGCCATCAGTGAGTCCGGGACAGGGCGTGGCACTGAAGCTTTCTTT
TRBV12-3/TRBV12-4	NA	TRBJ1-5	few	CASSFWGSHQPQHF	TGTGCCAGCAGTTTCTGGGGTTCACATCAGCCCCAGCATTTT
TRBV7-8	NA	TRBJ1-2	NA	CASSLGGGVANYGYTF	TGTGCCAGCAGCCTTGGGGGGGGTGTCGCTAACTATGGCTACACCTTC
TRBV20-1	NA	TRBJ1-2	NA	CSAPQFSEYYGYTF	TGCAGTGCTCCCCAGTTTTCGGAGTACTATGGCTACACCTTC
TRBV12-3/TRBV12-4	TRBD2	TRBJ2-2	few	CASSLEGTSGGNTGELFF	TGTGCCAGCAGTTTAGAAGGGACTAGCGGGGGGAACACCGGGGAGCTGTTTTTT
TRBV20-1	NA	TRBJ1-4	NA	CSARDQRRDEKLFF	TGCAGTGCCCGGGATCAGCGAAGGGATGAAAAACTGTTTTTT
TRBV9	NA	TRBJ2-5	few	CASSDTGTEETQYF	TGTGCCAGCAGTGACACCGGGACGGAAGAGACCCAGTACTTC
TRBV5-1	NA	TRBJ1-3	NA	CASSLVPFSGNTIYF	TGCGCCAGCAGCTTGGTTCCTTTCTCTGGAAACACCATATATTTT
TRBV7-2	NA	TRBJ2-3	NA	CASSLGDYVSDTQYF	TGTGCCAGCAGCTTAGGCGACTATGTATCAGATACGCAGTATTTT
TRBV7-2	NA	TRBJ2-6	NA	CASSPYRESGANVLTF	TGTGCCAGCAGCCCCTATCGGGAGTCTGGGGCCAACGTCCTGACTTTC
TRBV12-3/TRBV12-4	NA	TRBJ1-5	many	CASSFPSIQPQHF	TGTGCCAGCAGTTTTCCCTCAATCCAGCCCCAGCATTTT
TRBV27	NA	TRBJ2-6	NA	CASTPLTGWTGANVLTF	TGTGCCAGCACCCCTTTAACCGGCTGGACTGGGGCCAACGTCCTGACTTTC
TRBV6-5	NA	TRBJ1-2	few	CASSTGRVRYGYTF	TGTGCCAGCAGTACTGGAAGGGTCCGGTATGGCTACACCTTC
TRBV27	NA	TRBJ2-1	NA	CASTPSVGGTNEQFF	TGTGCCAGCACCCCCTCCGTCGGGGGCACCAATGAGCAGTTCTTC
TRBV7-2	NA	TRBJ2-7	few	CASSSGTSYGQYF	TGTGCCAGCAGCTCAGGGACTTCCTACGGGCAGTACTTC
TRBV4-3	NA	TRBJ2-3	few	CASSQGTGWADTQYF	TGCGCCAGCAGCCAAGGTACAGGGTGGGCAGATACGCAGTATTTT
TRBV6-2/TRBV6-3	NA	TRBJ2-7	few	CASGYGGPEQYF	TGTGCCAGCGGTTACGGGGGTCCCGAGCAGTACTTC
TRBV6-2/TRBV6-3	NA	TRBJ2-1	NA	CASGDRSDYNEQFF	TGTGCCAGCGGTGACAGATCCGACTACAATGAGCAGTTCTTC
TRBV7-9	NA	TRBJ2-3	few	CASSSEQGSADTQYF	TGTGCCAGCAGCTCGGAGCAGGGTAGCGCAGATACGCAGTATTTT
TRBV4-3	NA	TRBJ2-5	NA	CASSQGQGQGRGETQYF	TGCGCCAGCAGCCAAGGCCAAGGGCAGGGCAGAGGGGAGACCCAGTACTTC
TRBV12-3/TRBV12-4	NA	TRBJ2-2	NA	CASSYRVSPGELFF	TGTGCCAGCAGTTACAGGGTATCGCCCGGGGAGCTGTTTTTT
TRBV12-5	NA	TRBJ1-1	NA	CASGSTEAFF	TGTGCTAGTGGTTCCACTGAAGCTTTCTTT
TRBV7-2	NA	TRBJ1-5	few	CASSLAADRRNQPQHF	TGTGCCAGCAGCTTAGCAGCCGACAGGAGGAATCAGCCCCAGCATTTT
TRBV24-1	NA	TRBJ2-3	NA	CATSDSLVPHRVQYF	TGTGCCACCAGTGATTCTCTGGTACCCCATCGGGTGCAGTATTTT
TRBV5-6	NA	TRBJ1-2	many	CASSLMGPSGYTF	TGTGCCAGCAGCTTAATGGGTCCCTCTGGCTACACCTTC
TRBV7-2	NA	TRBJ1-3	NA	CASSLVGGTIYF	TGTGCCAGCAGCTTGGTGGGGGGCACCATATATTTT
TRBV11-2	NA	TRBJ2-3	few	CASSSPTEITDTQYF	TGTGCCAGCAGCTCCCCGACGGAGATCACAGATACGCAGTATTTT
TRBV4-3	NA	TRBJ2-5	NA	CASSHGAADQETQYF	TGCGCCAGCAGCCACGGGGCAGCTGACCAAGAGACCCAGTACTTC